This TCR beta chain was sequenced in a study of cytotoxic CD8 clonotypes in ibrutinib-treated CLL. Profiled with immunoSEQ multiplex PCR; TCRdb holds only in-frame clones, not every one. The sample holds some 130,000 clones, 80% to 90% seen once. Germline CDR1 SNHLY, CDR2 FYNNEI. V was clipped by 4 bases and J by 0 bases, with 9 bases between them. The CDR3 sequence is 14 residues long. The J gene is TRBJ1-2, the V gene TRBV2; no definite D call. The input for sequencing was PBMCs, taken after 24 months of ibrutinib treatment. This clonotype was sampled from a human donor with chronic lymphocytic leukemia. The CDR3 loop reads CASSVGRTNYGYTF. The CDR3, as DNA: TGTGCCAGCAGTGTCGGCAGAACTAACTATGGCTACACCTTC.